Listed below are T cell receptor beta chains from one sample, sequenced in a study of CD8 T cells in ankylosing spondylitis. TCRdb fed the 5' RACE reads into MiXCR, producing one record per CDR3 protein. The sample shows about 170,000 distinct CDR3 sequences, around 18% of them seen only once. What was sequenced was blood, either unsorted or a sorted T cell fraction (not recorded which). These receptors all stem from a male donor with ankylosing spondylitis or in good health (not recorded which). Both conserved end residues are part of each CDR3. D genes are given only for firm matches. Clone size, where shown, is once, few, many, or a class for clones that have expanded.

d_call	clone_size	j_call	v_call	cdr3_nt	cdr3_aa
TRBD1	.	TRBJ2-5	TRBV7-9	TGTGCCAGCAGCAACATCGACAGGGTACGGCACGAGACCCAGTACTTC	CASSNIDRVRHETQYF
.	.	TRBJ2-1	TRBV6-1	TGTGCCAGCAGTGGTCTCCTAGCGAGCGCGGTGGATGAGCAGTTCTTC	CASSGLLASAVDEQFF
TRBD2	.	TRBJ2-1	TRBV20-1	TGCAGTGCTAGCAATTTAGGCCTAGCGGGAGCCGGTTCCTACAATGAGCAGTTCTTC	CSASNLGLAGAGSYNEQFF
.	.	TRBJ2-7	TRBV10-3	TGTGCCATCAGTGAGTCGATCAACAAGTACGGGCAGTACTTC	CAISESINKYGQYF
.	many	TRBJ1-1	TRBV5-1	TGCGCCAGCAGCTTGAATGGTGAAGCTTTCTTT	CASSLNGEAFF
.	many	TRBJ1-5	TRBV10-3	TGTGCCATCAGTGAGTCGTCCGTTAGCAATCAGCCCCAGCATTTT	CAISESSVSNQPQHF
.	.	TRBJ2-3	TRBV29-1	TGCAGCGTCGACCTGGGAGTGGACACAGATACGCAGTATTTT	CSVDLGVDTDTQYF
.	.	TRBJ2-3	TRBV29-1	TGCAGCGTTGTTGGGGGCCGCACAGATACGCAGTATTTT	CSVVGGRTDTQYF
TRBD1	many	TRBJ1-2	TRBV7-8	TGTGCCAGCAGCGCAAGAGGACAGGGGGTCAGCTACACCTTC	CASSARGQGVSYTF
.	.	TRBJ2-5	TRBV12-3/TRBV12-4	TGTGCCAGCAGTTTTTACGAGGAAGAGACCCAGTACTTC	CASSFYEEETQYF